The T cell receptor (beta chain) described here comes from a study of OX40 agonist ivuxolimab in advanced cancers. Study context: Enrolled patients in dose escalation had cancers that were hepatocellular carcinoma, melanoma, renal cell or head and neck cancer. Study results and caveats: At 0.1 to 3.0 mg/kg, CD4+ and CD8+ blood T cells expanded clonally by week 6.

As to this clone: Its antigen is as yet unknown.

Profiling relied on immunoSEQ multiplex PCR, and the TCRdb table lists in-frame clones only, not all of them. In the table there are about 21,000 clones, 65% to 90% of which are singletons. Trimming took off 3 bases at V and 0 bases at J, with 16 bases between the two ends. Germline CDR1 reads KGHSH; CDR2 reads LQKENI. This CDR3 is built from 17 residues. Here the sequenced sample was CD4+ or CD8+ T cells sorted from blood, taken in a trial of the OX40 agonist ivuxolimab. The chain combines TRBV18 with TRBJ2-3, with a possible D match to TRBD2 (6 bases). This receptor was taken from an adult with an advanced solid tumor such as melanoma, head and neck, liver or kidney cancer. CDR3 DNA: TGTGCCAGCTCACCCCGGGTGGGGGGAACTAGCACAGATACGCAGTATTTT. Translated: CASSPRVGGTSTDTQYF.